These T cell receptor beta chains were read from a single sample in a study of blood T cell repertoires in COVID-19. Using immunoSEQ multiplex PCR, the repertoire was profiled, and TCRdb retains in-frame clones only, with some absent. The repertoire has 150,000 to 200,000 clones, 70% to 90% of them found once; the top ten carry about a fifth. The material sequenced was peripheral blood. The receptors were gathered from a man aged 55 to 69 with active or convalescent COVID-19. The CDR3 runs from the conserved cysteine through the conserved F or W. The order of the fields is clone size, V gene, D gene, J gene, CDR3 protein, CDR3 DNA. D genes are given only for firm matches. Size is omitted from some rows. Given values are once, few, many or a class for expanded clones.

clone size: -
V gene: TRBV3-1/TRBV3-2
D gene: TRBD2
J gene: TRBJ2-1
CDR3 protein: CASSHSSGGNEQFF
CDR3 DNA: TGTGCCAGCAGCCACTCTAGCGGGGGGAATGAGCAGTTCTTC

clone size: -
V gene: TRBV10-1
D gene: TRBD1
J gene: TRBJ1-5
CDR3 protein: CANQDRAISNQPQHF
CDR3 DNA: TGCGCCAATCAAGACAGGGCCATTAGCAATCAGCCCCAGCATTTT

clone size: -
V gene: TRBV11-3
D gene: TRBD1
J gene: TRBJ2-2
CDR3 protein: CASSPGGTNTGELFF
CDR3 DNA: TGTGCCAGCAGCCCAGGGGGAACGAACACCGGGGAGCTGTTTTTT

clone size: -
V gene: TRBV5-1
D gene: TRBD1
J gene: TRBJ2-2
CDR3 protein: CASSEQGNANTGELFF
CDR3 DNA: TGCGCCAGCAGCGAACAGGGGAATGCGAACACCGGGGAGCTGTTTTTT

clone size: -
V gene: TRBV5-6
D gene: -
J gene: TRBJ2-1
CDR3 protein: CASSLGLFEQFF
CDR3 DNA: TGTGCCAGCAGCTTGGGTCTATTCGAGCAGTTCTTC

clone size: -
V gene: TRBV18
D gene: TRBD1
J gene: TRBJ2-5
CDR3 protein: CASSDGQGAGETQYF
CDR3 DNA: TGTGCCAGCTCAGACGGACAGGGGGCCGGGGAGACCCAGTACTTC

clone size: -
V gene: TRBV7-6
D gene: -
J gene: TRBJ2-7
CDR3 protein: CASSLWSSSSYEQYF
CDR3 DNA: TGTGCCAGCAGCTTATGGAGTAGCAGCTCCTACGAGCAGTACTTC

clone size: once
V gene: TRBV5-1
D gene: -
J gene: TRBJ2-6
CDR3 protein: CASGGAGPSGANVLTF
CDR3 DNA: TGCGCCAGCGGGGGGGCGGGCCCCTCTGGGGCCAACGTCCTGACTTTC

clone size: -
V gene: TRBV5-4
D gene: TRBD1
J gene: TRBJ1-1
CDR3 protein: CASSLAATGLTEAFF
CDR3 DNA: TGTGCCAGCAGCTTGGCGGCGACAGGGCTAACTGAAGCTTTCTTT

clone size: -
V gene: TRBV7-9
D gene: TRBD2
J gene: TRBJ2-4
CDR3 protein: CASSFFVAGGPSAKNIQYF
CDR3 DNA: TGTGCCAGCAGCTTTTTTGTAGCGGGGGGGCCATCAGCCAAAAACATTCAGTACTTC

clone size: -
V gene: TRBV2
D gene: TRBD1
J gene: TRBJ2-6
CDR3 protein: CASSEGRGPGANVLTF
CDR3 DNA: TGTGCCAGCAGTGAAGGCAGGGGGCCTGGGGCCAACGTCCTGACTTTC

clone size: -
V gene: TRBV18
D gene: -
J gene: TRBJ2-1
CDR3 protein: CASSPLVTTFGNEQFF
CDR3 DNA: TGTGCCAGCTCACCGCTAGTAACGACCTTTGGAAATGAGCAGTTCTTC

clone size: -
V gene: TRBV3-1/TRBV3-2
D gene: -
J gene: TRBJ2-5
CDR3 protein: CASSQGAAGLQETQYF
CDR3 DNA: TGTGCCAGCAGCCAAGGGGCAGCGGGCCTCCAAGAGACCCAGTACTTC

clone size: few
V gene: TRBV11-2
D gene: TRBD2
J gene: TRBJ2-7
CDR3 protein: CASSSLSGGPYEQYF
CDR3 DNA: TGTGCCAGCAGCTCACTTAGCGGGGGACCCTACGAGCAGTACTTC

clone size: -
V gene: TRBV5-4
D gene: TRBD2
J gene: TRBJ2-5
CDR3 protein: CASSLDGGAGETQYF
CDR3 DNA: TGTGCCAGCAGCTTGGACGGGGGGGCCGGAGAGACCCAGTACTTC

clone size: -
V gene: TRBV20-1
D gene: TRBD2
J gene: TRBJ2-7
CDR3 protein: CSASAGDEQYF
CDR3 DNA: TGCAGTGCTAGTGCGGGGGACGAGCAGTACTTC

clone size: -
V gene: TRBV30
D gene: TRBD2
J gene: TRBJ2-1
CDR3 protein: CAWSQLAGAVNEQFF
CDR3 DNA: TGTGCCTGGAGCCAACTAGCGGGGGCTGTCAATGAGCAGTTCTTC

clone size: -
V gene: TRBV29-1
D gene: -
J gene: TRBJ1-2
CDR3 protein: CSVVTGYYGYTF
CDR3 DNA: TGCAGCGTTGTGACAGGCTACTATGGCTACACCTTC

clone size: -
V gene: TRBV30
D gene: TRBD1
J gene: TRBJ1-6
CDR3 protein: CAFSIRDRFDSPLHF
CDR3 DNA: TGTGCCTTTTCGATCCGGGACAGATTTGATTCACCCCTCCACTTT

clone size: -
V gene: TRBV19
D gene: TRBD1
J gene: TRBJ1-2
CDR3 protein: CASSIKRGQGPNYGYTF
CDR3 DNA: TGTGCCAGTAGTATTAAAAGGGGGCAAGGGCCTAACTATGGCTACACCTTC

clone size: -
V gene: TRBV18
D gene: TRBD2
J gene: TRBJ2-3
CDR3 protein: CASSLQAGESTDTQYF
CDR3 DNA: TGTGCCAGCTCGTTACAGGCGGGGGAAAGCACAGATACGCAGTATTTT

clone size: few
V gene: TRBV5-5
D gene: -
J gene: TRBJ1-1
CDR3 protein: CASSATVNTEAFF
CDR3 DNA: TGTGCCAGCAGCGCGACAGTTAACACTGAAGCTTTCTTT

clone size: -
V gene: TRBV19
D gene: -
J gene: TRBJ1-1
CDR3 protein: CASSVPRDNPNTEAFF
CDR3 DNA: TGTGCCAGTAGTGTGCCTCGGGACAACCCGAACACTGAAGCTTTCTTT

clone size: few
V gene: TRBV19
D gene: -
J gene: TRBJ2-5
CDR3 protein: CASSRERVTQETQYF
CDR3 DNA: TGTGCCAGTAGTAGGGAGCGGGTCACCCAAGAGACCCAGTACTTC

clone size: -
V gene: TRBV10-1
D gene: -
J gene: TRBJ2-5
CDR3 protein: CASSESGLAETQYF
CDR3 DNA: TGCGCCAGCAGTGAGTCGGGCCTAGCGGAGACCCAGTACTTC

clone size: few
V gene: TRBV27
D gene: TRBD1
J gene: TRBJ1-4
CDR3 protein: CASRNRGLTANEKLFF
CDR3 DNA: TGTGCCAGCAGGAACAGGGGCTTGACGGCTAATGAAAAACTGTTTTTT

clone size: -
V gene: TRBV11-1
D gene: -
J gene: TRBJ1-1
CDR3 protein: CASSLGYEGGTEAFF
CDR3 DNA: TGTGCCAGCAGCTTAGGGTATGAGGGTGGCACTGAAGCTTTCTTT

clone size: -
V gene: TRBV27
D gene: TRBD1
J gene: TRBJ1-1
CDR3 protein: CASKRQGGMNTEAFF
CDR3 DNA: TGTGCCAGCAAAAGACAGGGGGGGATGAACACTGAAGCTTTCTTT

clone size: once
V gene: TRBV5-5
D gene: TRBD2
J gene: TRBJ2-1
CDR3 protein: CASSLADSGGFPSSYNEQFF
CDR3 DNA: TGTGCCAGCAGCTTGGCCGATAGCGGGGGGTTCCCCAGCTCCTACAATGAGCAGTTCTTC

clone size: -
V gene: TRBV5-1
D gene: -
J gene: TRBJ1-2
CDR3 protein: CASSVTTGNNYGYTF
CDR3 DNA: TGCGCCAGCAGCGTAACAACAGGGAACAACTATGGCTACACCTTC

clone size: -
V gene: TRBV5-4
D gene: -
J gene: TRBJ2-3
CDR3 protein: CASSWREGVSTDTQYF
CDR3 DNA: TGTGCCAGCAGCTGGAGGGAGGGGGTTAGCACAGATACGCAGTATTTT